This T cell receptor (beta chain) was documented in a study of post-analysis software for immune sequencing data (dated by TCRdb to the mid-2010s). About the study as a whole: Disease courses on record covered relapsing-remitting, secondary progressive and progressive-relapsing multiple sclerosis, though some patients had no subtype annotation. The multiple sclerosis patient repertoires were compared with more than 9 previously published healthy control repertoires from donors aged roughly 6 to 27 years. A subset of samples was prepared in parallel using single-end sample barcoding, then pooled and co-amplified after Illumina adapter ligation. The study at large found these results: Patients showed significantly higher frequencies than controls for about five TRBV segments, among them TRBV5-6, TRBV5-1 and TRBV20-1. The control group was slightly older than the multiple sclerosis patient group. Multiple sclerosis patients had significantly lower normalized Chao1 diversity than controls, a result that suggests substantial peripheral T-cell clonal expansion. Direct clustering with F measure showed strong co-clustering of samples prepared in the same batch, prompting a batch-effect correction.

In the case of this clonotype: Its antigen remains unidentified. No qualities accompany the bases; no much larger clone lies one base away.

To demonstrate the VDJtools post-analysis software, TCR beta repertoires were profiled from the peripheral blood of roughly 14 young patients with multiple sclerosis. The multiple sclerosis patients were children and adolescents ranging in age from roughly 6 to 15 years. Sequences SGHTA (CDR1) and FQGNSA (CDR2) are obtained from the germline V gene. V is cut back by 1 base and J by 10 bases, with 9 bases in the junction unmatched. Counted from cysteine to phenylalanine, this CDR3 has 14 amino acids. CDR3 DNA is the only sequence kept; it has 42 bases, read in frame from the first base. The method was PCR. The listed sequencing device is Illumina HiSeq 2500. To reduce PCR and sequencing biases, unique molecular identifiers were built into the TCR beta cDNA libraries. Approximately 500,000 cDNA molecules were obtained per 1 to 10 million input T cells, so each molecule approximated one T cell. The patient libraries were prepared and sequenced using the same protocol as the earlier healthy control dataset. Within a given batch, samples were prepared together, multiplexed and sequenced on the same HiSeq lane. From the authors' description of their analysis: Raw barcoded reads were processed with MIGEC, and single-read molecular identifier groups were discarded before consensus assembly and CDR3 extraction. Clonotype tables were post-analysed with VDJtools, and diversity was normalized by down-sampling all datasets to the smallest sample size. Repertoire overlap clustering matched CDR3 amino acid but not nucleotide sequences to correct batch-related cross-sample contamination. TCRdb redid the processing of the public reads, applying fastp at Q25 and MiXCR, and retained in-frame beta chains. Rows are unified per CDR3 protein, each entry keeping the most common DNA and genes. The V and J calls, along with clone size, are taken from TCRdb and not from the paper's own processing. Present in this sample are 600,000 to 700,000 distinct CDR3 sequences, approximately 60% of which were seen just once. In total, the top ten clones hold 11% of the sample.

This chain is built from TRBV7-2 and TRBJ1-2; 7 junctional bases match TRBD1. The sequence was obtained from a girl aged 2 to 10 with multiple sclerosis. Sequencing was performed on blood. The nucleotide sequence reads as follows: TGTGCCAGCAGCTTAGGAGGGACAGCCTCACACTACACCTTC. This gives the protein CASSLGGTASHYTF. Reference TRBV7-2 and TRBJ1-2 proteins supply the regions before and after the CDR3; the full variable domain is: GAGVSQSPSNKVTEKGKDVELRCDPISGHTALYWYRQSLGQGLEFLIYFQGNSAPDKSGLPSDRFSAERTGGSVSTLTIQRTQQEDSAVYLCASSLGGTASHYTFGSGTRLTVV.